The rows below give T cell receptor beta chains drawn from one sample of a study of CD4+ T cells in melanoma. TCRdb's copy holds only in-frame clones and misses some; the assay was immunoSEQ multiplex PCR. The sample contains 9,600 or so clones, more than 65% of which appear only once. Material for sequencing was peripheral blood. All receptors derive from a human donor with melanoma. Both conserved end residues are part of each CDR3. The D gene is left open where the match is weak. Clone sizes are given selectively: once, few, many, or a class where the clone is expanded.

j_call: TRBJ2-3
clone_size: few
v_call: TRBV11-2
d_call: -
cdr3_aa: CASSGRTEPDTQYF
cdr3_nt: TGTGCCAGCAGCGGAAGGACAGAGCCAGATACGCAGTATTTT

j_call: TRBJ1-2
clone_size: -
v_call: TRBV11-2
d_call: -
cdr3_aa: CASSLTKSYTF
cdr3_nt: TGTGCCAGCAGCTTAACCAAAAGCTACACCTTC

j_call: TRBJ2-7
clone_size: -
v_call: TRBV28
d_call: -
cdr3_aa: CASSQLTGILTSYEQYF
cdr3_nt: TGTGCCAGCAGTCAGTTGACAGGAATCCTAACCTCCTACGAGCAGTACTTC

j_call: TRBJ2-7
clone_size: -
v_call: TRBV9
d_call: -
cdr3_aa: CASSVEGSYEQYF
cdr3_nt: TGTGCCAGCAGCGTAGAGGGCAGCTACGAGCAGTACTTC

j_call: TRBJ1-5
clone_size: -
v_call: TRBV30
d_call: -
cdr3_aa: CAWSPRDNQPQHF
cdr3_nt: TGTGCCTGGAGCCCAAGGGACAATCAGCCCCAGCATTTT

j_call: TRBJ2-4
clone_size: -
v_call: TRBV10-3
d_call: -
cdr3_aa: CASGLAKNIQYF
cdr3_nt: TGTGCCTCGGGACTAGCCAAAAACATTCAGTACTTC

j_call: TRBJ1-2
clone_size: -
v_call: TRBV6-1
d_call: TRBD1
cdr3_aa: CASRNRGQNYGYTF
cdr3_nt: TGTGCCAGCAGAAACAGGGGCCAGAACTATGGCTACACCTTC

j_call: TRBJ1-2
clone_size: many
v_call: TRBV4-3
d_call: -
cdr3_aa: CASSQVVGPLGGYTF
cdr3_nt: TGCGCCAGCAGCCAAGTCGTTGGTCCCTTAGGGGGCTACACCTTC

j_call: TRBJ2-1
clone_size: -
v_call: TRBV7-3
d_call: -
cdr3_aa: CASSLTGRREANEQFF
cdr3_nt: TGTGCCAGCAGCTTAACGGGTAGGAGGGAGGCTAATGAGCAGTTCTTC

j_call: TRBJ2-5
clone_size: -
v_call: TRBV5-1
d_call: -
cdr3_aa: CASSLVGANQETQYF
cdr3_nt: TGCGCCAGCAGCTTGGTTGGGGCAAACCAAGAGACCCAGTACTTC

j_call: TRBJ1-1
clone_size: -
v_call: TRBV5-8
d_call: -
cdr3_aa: CASSLSGAYTEAFF
cdr3_nt: TGTGCCAGCAGCTTATCGGGGGCGTACACTGAAGCTTTCTTT

j_call: TRBJ1-4
clone_size: -
v_call: TRBV4-2
d_call: TRBD1
cdr3_aa: CASSQGAGGGEKLFF
cdr3_nt: TGTGCCAGCAGCCAAGGGGCAGGGGGCGGTGAAAAACTGTTTTTT

j_call: TRBJ1-1
clone_size: once
v_call: TRBV28
d_call: -
cdr3_aa: CASSQGWGPLNTEAFF
cdr3_nt: TGTGCCAGCAGTCAGGGGTGGGGACCTTTGAACACTGAAGCTTTCTTT

j_call: TRBJ2-3
clone_size: once
v_call: TRBV5-6
d_call: -
cdr3_aa: CASSYRTHTDTQYF
cdr3_nt: TGTGCCAGCAGCTATCGGACACACACAGATACGCAGTATTTT

j_call: TRBJ2-7
clone_size: few
v_call: TRBV30
d_call: -
cdr3_aa: CAWSVRGGAIYEQYF
cdr3_nt: TGTGCCTGGAGTGTCAGGGGGGGGGCAATCTACGAGCAGTACTTC

j_call: TRBJ2-7
clone_size: -
v_call: TRBV5-5
d_call: -
cdr3_aa: CASSPGTYSSYEQYF
cdr3_nt: TGTGCCAGCAGCCCGGGGACCTACAGCTCCTACGAGCAGTACTTC

j_call: TRBJ1-6
clone_size: -
v_call: TRBV7-9
d_call: TRBD1
cdr3_aa: CASSATGVGNSPLHF
cdr3_nt: TGTGCCAGCAGCGCTACAGGGGTGGGGAATTCACCCCTCCACTTT

j_call: TRBJ1-2
clone_size: once
v_call: TRBV27
d_call: TRBD1
cdr3_aa: CASTFEPGTGYDGYTF
cdr3_nt: TGTGCCAGCACTTTTGAACCCGGGACAGGGTATGATGGCTACACCTTC

j_call: TRBJ2-5
clone_size: -
v_call: TRBV19
d_call: TRBD2
cdr3_aa: CASSDGRGGETQYF
cdr3_nt: TGTGCCAGTAGTGACGGCCGGGGGGGGGAGACCCAGTACTTC

j_call: TRBJ1-6
clone_size: -
v_call: TRBV28
d_call: TRBD1
cdr3_aa: CAKTGDNSPLHF
cdr3_nt: TGTGCTAAAACAGGGGATAATTCACCCCTCCACTTT

j_call: TRBJ1-4
clone_size: -
v_call: TRBV29-1
d_call: -
cdr3_aa: CSVIGGTNEKLFF
cdr3_nt: TGCAGCGTGATCGGGGGTACTAATGAAAAACTGTTTTTT

j_call: TRBJ2-3
clone_size: -
v_call: TRBV19
d_call: TRBD2
cdr3_aa: CASSQTSGSSTDTQYF
cdr3_nt: TGTGCCAGTAGTCAGACTAGCGGGAGTAGCACAGATACGCAGTATTTT

j_call: TRBJ2-1
clone_size: medium-sized
v_call: TRBV5-6
d_call: -
cdr3_aa: CASSLGQHSYNEQFF
cdr3_nt: TGTGCCAGCAGCTTGGGGCAGCACTCCTACAATGAGCAGTTCTTC

j_call: TRBJ2-3
clone_size: -
v_call: TRBV28
d_call: TRBD1
cdr3_aa: CASTGTGPTDTQYF
cdr3_nt: TGTGCCAGCACCGGGACAGGGCCCACAGATACGCAGTATTTT

j_call: TRBJ1-1
clone_size: few
v_call: TRBV2
d_call: TRBD1
cdr3_aa: CASSLQGPRMNTEAFF
cdr3_nt: TGTGCCAGCAGCCTACAGGGGCCCCGGATGAACACTGAAGCTTTCTTT

j_call: TRBJ2-2
clone_size: -
v_call: TRBV7-9
d_call: TRBD1
cdr3_aa: CASSLGTGVTGELFF
cdr3_nt: TGTGCCAGCAGCCTAGGGACAGGGGTAACCGGGGAGCTGTTTTTT

j_call: TRBJ2-7
clone_size: -
v_call: TRBV27
d_call: TRBD2
cdr3_aa: CASSPTSGGISYEQYF
cdr3_nt: TGTGCCAGCAGTCCGACTAGCGGGGGAATCTCCTACGAGCAGTACTTC

j_call: TRBJ2-1
clone_size: -
v_call: TRBV4-3
d_call: TRBD1
cdr3_aa: CASPGQSTSTYNEQFF
cdr3_nt: TGCGCCAGCCCGGGACAGAGCACCTCTACATACAATGAGCAGTTCTTC

j_call: TRBJ2-7
clone_size: -
v_call: TRBV7-2
d_call: -
cdr3_aa: CASSATGVSSYEQYF
cdr3_nt: TGTGCCAGCAGCGCGACAGGCGTAAGCTCCTACGAGCAGTACTTC

j_call: TRBJ1-2
clone_size: -
v_call: TRBV6-1
d_call: TRBD1
cdr3_aa: CASSEAGQGRYGYTF
cdr3_nt: TGTGCCAGCAGTGAAGCGGGACAGGGAAGGTATGGCTACACCTTC

j_call: TRBJ2-7
clone_size: -
v_call: TRBV5-4
d_call: -
cdr3_aa: CASSYTGSSSYEQYF
cdr3_nt: TGTGCCAGCAGCTATACGGGGTCCTCCTCCTACGAGCAGTACTTC

j_call: TRBJ1-6
clone_size: once
v_call: TRBV30
d_call: -
cdr3_aa: CAWSRTANSPLHF
cdr3_nt: TGTGCCTGGAGCAGGACAGCAAATTCACCCCTCCACTTT

j_call: TRBJ2-7
clone_size: -
v_call: TRBV14
d_call: -
cdr3_aa: CASSLSGLYEQYF
cdr3_nt: TGTGCCAGCAGCCTGTCAGGGTTGTACGAGCAGTACTTC